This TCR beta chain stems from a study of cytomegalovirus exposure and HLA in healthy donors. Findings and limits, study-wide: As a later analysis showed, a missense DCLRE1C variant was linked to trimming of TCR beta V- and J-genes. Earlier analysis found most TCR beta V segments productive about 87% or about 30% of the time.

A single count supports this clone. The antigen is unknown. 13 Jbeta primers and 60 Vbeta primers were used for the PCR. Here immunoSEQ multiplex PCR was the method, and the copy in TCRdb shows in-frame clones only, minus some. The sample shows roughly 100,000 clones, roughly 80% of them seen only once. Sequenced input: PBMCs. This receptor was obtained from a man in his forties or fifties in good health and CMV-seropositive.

CDR3 sequence reads: CASSLGQGTMADTQYF. The CDR3, as DNA: TGTGCCAGCAGCTTAGGACAGGGGACTATGGCAGATACGCAGTATTTT. The chain couples TRBV11-2 to TRBJ2-3, with a weak D call TRBD1 (8 bases). This CDR3 region has 16 residues. V was clipped by 1 base and J by 4 bases, with 15 bases between them. Germline CDR1 is SGHAT and CDR2 is FQNNGV. Filled out from reference TRBV11-2 and TRBJ2-3, the complete variable domain reads EAGVAQSPRYKIIEKRQSVAFWCNPISGHATLYWYQQILGQGPKLLIQFQNNGVVDDSQLPKDRFSAERLKGVDSTLKIQPAKLEDSAVYLCASSLGQGTMADTQYFGPGTRLTVL.